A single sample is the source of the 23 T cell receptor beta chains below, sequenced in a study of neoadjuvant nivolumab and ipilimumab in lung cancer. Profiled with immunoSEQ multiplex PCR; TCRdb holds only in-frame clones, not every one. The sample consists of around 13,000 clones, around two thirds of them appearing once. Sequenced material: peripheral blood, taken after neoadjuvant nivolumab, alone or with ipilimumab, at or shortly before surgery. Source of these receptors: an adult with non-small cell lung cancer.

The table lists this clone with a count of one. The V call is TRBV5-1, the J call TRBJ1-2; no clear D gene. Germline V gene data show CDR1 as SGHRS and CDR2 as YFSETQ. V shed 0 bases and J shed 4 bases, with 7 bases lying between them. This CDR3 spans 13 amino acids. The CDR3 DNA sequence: TGCGCCAGCAGCTTGGAACCGCGCTATGGCTACACCTTC. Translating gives CASSLEPRYGYTF.

The CDR3 here is CASSSWGGGTEAFF. As DNA, the CDR3 is TGTGCCAGCAGCTCCTGGGGAGGGGGCACTGAAGCTTTCTTT. The J gene is TRBJ1-1, the V gene TRBV7-9, with D possibly being TRBD1 (6 bases). CDR1 and CDR2 (germline): SEHNR, FQNEAQ (reference sequence). Trimming shortened V by 4 bases and J by 4 bases, and 13 bases separated the two germline ends. CDR3 length equals 14 residues.

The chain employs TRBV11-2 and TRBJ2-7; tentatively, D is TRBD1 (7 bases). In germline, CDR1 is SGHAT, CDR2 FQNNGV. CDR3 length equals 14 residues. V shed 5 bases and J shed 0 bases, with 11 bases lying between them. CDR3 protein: CASSPGGSSYEQYF. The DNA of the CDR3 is TGTGCCAGCAGCCCAGGGGGGAGCTCCTACGAGCAGTACTTC.

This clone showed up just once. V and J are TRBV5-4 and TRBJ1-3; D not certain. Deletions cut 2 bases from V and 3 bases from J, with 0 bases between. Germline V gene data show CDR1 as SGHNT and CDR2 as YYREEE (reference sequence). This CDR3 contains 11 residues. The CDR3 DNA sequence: TGTGCCAGCAGCTTTGGAAACACCATATATTTT. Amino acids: CASSFGNTIYF.

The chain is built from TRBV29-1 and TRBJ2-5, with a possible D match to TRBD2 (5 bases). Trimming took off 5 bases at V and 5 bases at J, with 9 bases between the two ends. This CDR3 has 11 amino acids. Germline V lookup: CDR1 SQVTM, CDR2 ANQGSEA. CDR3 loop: CSVFRGETQYF. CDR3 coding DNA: TGCAGCGTTTTTCGGGGTGAGACCCAGTACTTC.

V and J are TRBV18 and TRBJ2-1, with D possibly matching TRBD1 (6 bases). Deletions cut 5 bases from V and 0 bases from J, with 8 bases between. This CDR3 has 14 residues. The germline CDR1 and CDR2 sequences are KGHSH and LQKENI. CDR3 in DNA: TGTGCCAGCTCATTGGACAGCTCCTACAATGAGCAGTTCTTC. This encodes CASSLDSSYNEQFF.

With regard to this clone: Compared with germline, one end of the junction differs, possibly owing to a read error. The CDR3 is CASSLLKTEAFF. DNA of the CDR3: TGTGCCAGCAGCTTGTTGAAAACTGAAGCTTTCTTT. This chain links TRBV5-4 with TRBJ1-1; D gene uncertain. Germline lookup yields CDR1 SGHNT and CDR2 YYREEE (reference sequence). CDR3 length equals 12 residues. The entire variable domain, with the rest obtained from reference TRBV5-4 and TRBJ1-1, is as follows: ETGVTQSPTHLIKTRGQQVTLRCSSQSGHNTVSWYQQALGQGPQFIFQYYREEENGRGNFPPRFSGLQFPNYSSELNVNALELDDSALYLCASSLLKTEAFFGQGTRLTVV.

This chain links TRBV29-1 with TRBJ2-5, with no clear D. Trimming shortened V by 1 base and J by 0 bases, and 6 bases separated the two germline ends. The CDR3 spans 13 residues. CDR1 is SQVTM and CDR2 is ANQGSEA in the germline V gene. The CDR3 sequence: CSVEGSYQETQYF. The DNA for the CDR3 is TGCAGCGTTGAAGGGTCATACCAAGAGACCCAGTACTTC.

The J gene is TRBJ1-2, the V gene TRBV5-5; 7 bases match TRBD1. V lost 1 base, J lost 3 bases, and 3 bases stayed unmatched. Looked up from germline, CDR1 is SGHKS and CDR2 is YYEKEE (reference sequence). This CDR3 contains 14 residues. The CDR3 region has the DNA TGTGCCAGCAGCTTGTATACAGGGGACTATGGCTACACCTTC. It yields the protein CASSLYTGDYGYTF. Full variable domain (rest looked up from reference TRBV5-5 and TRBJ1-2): DAGVTQSPTHLIKTRGQQVTLRCSPISGHKSVSWYQQVLGQGPQFIFQYYEKEERGRGNFPDRFSARQFPNYSSELNVNALLLGDSALYLCASSLYTGDYGYTFGSGTRLTVV.

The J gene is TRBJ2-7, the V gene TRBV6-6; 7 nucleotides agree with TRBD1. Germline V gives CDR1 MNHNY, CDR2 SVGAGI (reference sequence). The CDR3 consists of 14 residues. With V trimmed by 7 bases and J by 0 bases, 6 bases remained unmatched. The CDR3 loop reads CASTGTASSYEQYF. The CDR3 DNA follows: TGTGCCAGCACCGGGACAGCCTCCTCCTACGAGCAGTACTTC.

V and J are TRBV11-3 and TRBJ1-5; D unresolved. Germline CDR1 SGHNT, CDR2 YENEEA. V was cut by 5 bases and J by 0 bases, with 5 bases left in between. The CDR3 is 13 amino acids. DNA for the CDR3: TGTGCCAGCAGCATGTATAGCAATCAGCCCCAGCATTTT. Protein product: CASSMYSNQPQHF.

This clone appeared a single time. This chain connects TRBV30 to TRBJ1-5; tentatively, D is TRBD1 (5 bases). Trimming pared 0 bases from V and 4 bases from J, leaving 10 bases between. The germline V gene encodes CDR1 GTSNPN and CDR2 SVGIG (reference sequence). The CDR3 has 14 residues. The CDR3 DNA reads TGTGCCTGGAGTGTCGGGACGGTTAATCAGCCCCAGCATTTT. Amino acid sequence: CAWSVGTVNQPQHF.

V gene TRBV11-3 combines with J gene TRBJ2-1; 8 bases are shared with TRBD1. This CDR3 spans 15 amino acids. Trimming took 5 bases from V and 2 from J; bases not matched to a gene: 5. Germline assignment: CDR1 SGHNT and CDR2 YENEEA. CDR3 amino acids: CASSPRQGTYNEQFF. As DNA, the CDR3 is TGTGCCAGCAGCCCTCGACAGGGGACCTACAATGAGCAGTTCTTC.

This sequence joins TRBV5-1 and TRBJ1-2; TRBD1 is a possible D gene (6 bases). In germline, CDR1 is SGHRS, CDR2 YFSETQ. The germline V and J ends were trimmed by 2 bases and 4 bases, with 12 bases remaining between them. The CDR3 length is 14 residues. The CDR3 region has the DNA TGCGCCAGCAGCTTACGGGACACCCTCTATGGCTACACCTTC. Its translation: CASSLRDTLYGYTF.

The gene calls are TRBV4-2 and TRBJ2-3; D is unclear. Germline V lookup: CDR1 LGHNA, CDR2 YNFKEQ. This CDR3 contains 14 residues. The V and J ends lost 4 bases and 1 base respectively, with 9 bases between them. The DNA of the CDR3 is TGTGCCAGCAGCCCGCAGGACGGCACAGATACGCAGTATTTT. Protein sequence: CASSPQDGTDTQYF.

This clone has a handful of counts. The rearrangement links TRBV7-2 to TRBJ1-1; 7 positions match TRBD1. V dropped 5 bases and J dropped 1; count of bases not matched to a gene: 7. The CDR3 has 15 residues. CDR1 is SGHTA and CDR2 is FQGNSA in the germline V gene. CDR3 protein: CASSATGQTNTEAFF. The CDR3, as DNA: TGTGCCAGCAGCGCCACGGGACAGACGAACACTGAAGCTTTCTTT.

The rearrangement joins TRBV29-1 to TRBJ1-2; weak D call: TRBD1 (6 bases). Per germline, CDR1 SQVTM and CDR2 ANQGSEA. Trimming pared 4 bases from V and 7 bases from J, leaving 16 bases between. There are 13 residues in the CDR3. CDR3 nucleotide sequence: TGCAGCGTTGCCTCCATGAGGGGGAGTGGCTACACCTTC. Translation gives CSVASMRGSGYTF.

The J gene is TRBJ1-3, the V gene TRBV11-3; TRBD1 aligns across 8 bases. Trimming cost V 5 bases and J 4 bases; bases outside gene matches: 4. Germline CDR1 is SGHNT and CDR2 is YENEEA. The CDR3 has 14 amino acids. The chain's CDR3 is CASSLQGDGNTIYF. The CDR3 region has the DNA TGTGCCAGCAGCCTACAGGGGGACGGAAACACCATATATTTT.

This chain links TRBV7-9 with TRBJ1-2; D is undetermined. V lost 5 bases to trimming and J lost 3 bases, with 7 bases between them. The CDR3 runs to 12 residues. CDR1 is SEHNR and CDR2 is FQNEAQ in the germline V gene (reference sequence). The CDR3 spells CASSALYYGYTF. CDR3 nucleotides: TGTGCCAGCAGCGCCCTTTACTATGGCTACACCTTC.

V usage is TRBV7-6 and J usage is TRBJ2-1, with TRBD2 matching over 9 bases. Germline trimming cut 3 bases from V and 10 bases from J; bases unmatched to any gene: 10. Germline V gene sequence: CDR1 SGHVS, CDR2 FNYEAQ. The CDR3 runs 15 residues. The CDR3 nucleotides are TGTGCCAGCAGCTTGGGGTTAGCGGGAGAGGGGGAGCAGTTCTTC. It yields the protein CASSLGLAGEGEQFF.

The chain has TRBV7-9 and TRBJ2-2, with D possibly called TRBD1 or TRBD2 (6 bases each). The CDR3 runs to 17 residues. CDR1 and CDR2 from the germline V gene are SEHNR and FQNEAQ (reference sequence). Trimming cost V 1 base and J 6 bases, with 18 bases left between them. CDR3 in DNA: TGTGCCAGCAGCTTAGGTGGCGGGACCAGGGGATCCGGGGAGCTGTTTTTT. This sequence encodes CASSLGGGTRGSGELFF. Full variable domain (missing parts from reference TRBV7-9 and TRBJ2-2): DTGVSQNPRHKITKRGQNVTFRCDPISEHNRLYWYRQTLGQGPEFLTYFQNEAQLEKSRLLSDRFSAERPKGSFSTLEIQRTEQGDSAMYLCASSLGGGTRGSGELFFGEGSRLTVL.

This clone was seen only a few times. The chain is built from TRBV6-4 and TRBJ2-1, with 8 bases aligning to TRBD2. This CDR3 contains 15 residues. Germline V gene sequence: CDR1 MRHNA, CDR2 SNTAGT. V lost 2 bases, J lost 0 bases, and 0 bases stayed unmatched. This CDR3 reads CASSDTSGSYNEQFF. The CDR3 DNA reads TGTGCCAGCAGTGACACTAGCGGCTCCTACAATGAGCAGTTCTTC.

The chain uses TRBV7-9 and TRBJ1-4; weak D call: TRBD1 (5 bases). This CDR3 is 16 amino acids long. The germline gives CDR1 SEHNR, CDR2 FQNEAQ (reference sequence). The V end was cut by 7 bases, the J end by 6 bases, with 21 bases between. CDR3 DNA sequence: TGTGCCAGCACCTTGGGGGTGGGGGACTATGATGAAAAACTGTTTTTT. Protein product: CASTLGVGDYDEKLFF.